One sample yielded the 29 T cell receptor beta chains listed below, sequenced in a study of blood T cell repertoires in COVID-19. The repertoire was sequenced with immunoSEQ multiplex PCR; TCRdb's copy has only in-frame clones and lacks some. The table lists a few hundred thousand clones, more than 70% of them singletons. The sequencing input was peripheral blood. All receptors derive from a woman younger than 30 with acute or convalescent COVID-19.

The genes are TRBV7-9 and TRBJ2-5; 7 nucleotides align to TRBD2. In germline, CDR1 is SEHNR, CDR2 FQNEAQ (reference sequence). V was pared by 5 bases and J by 2 bases, with 2 bases of the junction left unmatched. This CDR3 is 13 amino acids long. CDR3 in amino acids: CASSGGVQETQYF. The CDR3 DNA follows: TGTGCCAGCAGCGGGGGGGTTCAAGAGACCCAGTACTTC.

This clone showed up just a few times. V is TRBV14 and J is TRBJ2-7, with D hard to call. The V end was cut by 3 bases, the J end by 2 bases, with 8 bases between. The germline V gene has CDR1 SGHDN and CDR2 FVKESK. This CDR3 has 13 residues. CDR3: CASSHGQAYEQYF. In DNA, the CDR3 is TGTGCCAGCAGCCATGGCCAAGCCTACGAGCAGTACTTC.

This chain links TRBV7-2 with TRBJ2-5; maybe TRBD2 (6 bases). The CDR3 is 16 amino acids. CDR1 is SGHTA, CDR2 FQGNSA, per germline. The V and J ends lost 1 base and 4 bases respectively, with 16 bases between them. The CDR3 loop reads CASSLVGLAIAETQYF. The CDR3 nucleotides are TGTGCCAGCAGCTTAGTAGGGCTAGCGATAGCAGAGACCCAGTACTTC.

This chain connects TRBV4-2 to TRBJ1-5; 7 bases fit TRBD1. CDR1 is LGHNA and CDR2 is YNFKEQ in the germline V gene. CDR3 length: 15 residues. J was trimmed by 1 base and V by 5 bases; bases with no gene match: 5. CDR3 nucleotide sequence: TGTGCCAGCAGCTACAACAGGGGCAGCAATCAGCCCCAGCATTTT. Protein product: CASSYNRGSNQPQHF.

The chain employs TRBV18 and TRBJ2-1; 11 nucleotides align to TRBD2. V was clipped by 0 bases and J by 5 bases; unmatched bases: 6. Germline lookup yields CDR1 KGHSH and CDR2 LQKENI. This CDR3 has 17 amino acids. CDR3 nucleotides: TGTGCCAGCTCACCACCCACCGGGACTAGCGGTCACAATGAGCAGTTCTTC. This gives the protein CASSPPTGTSGHNEQFF.

This clone occurred once. V gene TRBV19 combines with J gene TRBJ1-1; perhaps TRBD1 as D (6 bases). Germline V gives CDR1 LNHDA, CDR2 SQIVND (reference sequence). The CDR3 spans 14 residues. V was shortened by 4 bases and J by 1 base, with 10 bases between the two germline ends. The DNA of the CDR3 is TGTGCCAGTAGTAGGGGAGGGGGGAACACTGAAGCTTTCTTT. Translated, it gives CASSRGGGNTEAFF. The full variable domain, completed using reference TRBV19 and TRBJ1-1, is DGGITQSPKYLFRKEGQNVTLSCEQNLNHDAMYWYRQDPGQGLRLIYYSQIVNDFQKGDIAEGYSVSREKKESFPLTVTSAQKNPTAFYLCASSRGGGNTEAFFGQGTRLTVV.

The CDR3 loop is CASSFQATGFGQSGYGYTF. In DNA, the CDR3 is TGCGCCAGCAGCTTTCAGGCTACGGGATTCGGACAGAGTGGGTATGGCTACACCTTC. The chain carries TRBV5-1 and TRBJ1-2; D may be TRBD1 (6 bases). The CDR3 covers 19 residues. V was clipped by 2 bases and J by 5 bases, with 28 bases between them. CDR1 and CDR2 (germline): SGHRS, YFSETQ.

Worth noting for this clone: The same CDR3 also results from other DNA sequences found in this sample. This chain connects TRBV24-1 to TRBJ2-2, with D possibly matching TRBD1 (5 bases). V was shortened by 7 bases and J by 1 base, with 6 bases between the two germline ends. Germline V gene data show CDR1 as KGHDR and CDR2 as SFDVKD. CDR3 length equals 13 residues. The CDR3 DNA follows: TGTGCCACCAGAACAGGGAACACCGGGGAGCTGTTTTTT. Translating it yields CATRTGNTGELFF.

The chain employs TRBV19 and TRBJ1-5; 9 positions match TRBD1. This CDR3 has 17 amino acids. CDR1 is LNHDA and CDR2 is SQIVND in the germline V gene (reference sequence). Unmatched junction bases numbered 12, after V lost 4 bases and J lost 5 bases. CDR3 DNA: TGTGCCAGTAGTACCCTACCCAGGACAGGGGCTCATCAGCCCCAGCATTTT. Its protein product is CASSTLPRTGAHQPQHF.

The table lists this clone with a count of one. The gene calls are TRBV9 and TRBJ2-2; TRBD2 aligns across 9 bases. Trimming removed 3 bases from V and 2 bases from J; junction bases left unmatched: 8. In germline, CDR1 is SGDLS, CDR2 YYNGEE. The CDR3 has 17 amino acids. The CDR3 is CASSAEAGGPNTGELFF. In DNA, the CDR3 is TGTGCCAGCAGCGCCGAAGCGGGAGGACCAAACACCGGGGAGCTGTTTTTT.

The CDR3 nucleotides are TGTGCCATCAGTGAGACCCAGGGGCGCGAGCAGTACTTC. Residues: CAISETQGREQYF. This chain connects TRBV10-3 to TRBJ2-7, with a weak D call TRBD1 (6 bases). Between the trimmed V and J ends, which lost 2 bases and 6 bases, there was a span of 11 bases. The CDR3 is 13 residues long. Germline loops: CDR1 ENHRY, CDR2 SYGVKD.

The J gene is TRBJ2-2, the V gene TRBV18; tentatively, D is TRBD1 (6 bases). Trimming took off 1 base at V and 7 bases at J, with 10 bases between the two ends. Germline assignment: CDR1 KGHSH and CDR2 LQKENI. The length of the CDR3 is 14 residues. The CDR3 nucleotides read TGTGCCAGCTCACCACTCAGGGGTCACGGGGAGCTGTTTTTT. This translates into CASSPLRGHGELFF. The variable domain in full, with the rest retrieved from reference TRBV18 and TRBJ2-2, is NAGVMQNPRHLVRRRGQEARLRCSPMKGHSHVYWYRQLPEEGLKFMVYLQKENIIDESGMPKERFSAEFPKEGPSILRIQQVVRGDSAAYFCASSPLRGHGELFFGEGSRLTVL.

In its sample, this clone was seen a few times. CDR3 nucleotide sequence: TGCGCCAGCAGCTTAAACGGTGGCTACACCTTC. Amino acids: CASSLNGGYTF. This rearrangement joins TRBV5-1 to TRBJ1-2; no firm D call. This CDR3 is built from 11 residues. Germline CDR1 SGHRS, CDR2 YFSETQ. V lost 2 bases and J lost 7, with 6 bases in between.

The rearrangement uses TRBV27 and TRBJ2-7, with TRBD1 identical over 9 bases. This CDR3 is 16 amino acids long. Germline CDR1 is MNHEY and CDR2 is SMNVEV (reference sequence). Trimming cost V 4 bases and J 0 bases; bases outside gene matches: 7. CDR3 amino acids: CASSSPTGGNSYEQYF. In DNA, the CDR3 is TGTGCCAGCAGTTCCCCGACAGGGGGTAACTCCTACGAGCAGTACTTC.

The rearrangement uses TRBV15 and TRBJ1-5; D gene ambiguous. The CDR3 runs 13 residues. Trimming pared 0 bases from V and 7 bases from J, leaving 7 bases between. The germline V gene encodes CDR1 LNHNV and CDR2 YYDKDF (reference sequence). CDR3 in DNA: TGTGCCACCAGCAGAGATGAGGGACAGCCCCAGCATTTT. Protein: CATSRDEGQPQHF. Variable domain in full (rest from reference TRBV15 and TRBJ1-5): DAMVIQNPRYQVTQFGKPVTLSCSQTLNHNVMYWYQQKSSQAPKLLFHYYDKDFNNEADTPDNFQSRRPNTSFCFLDIRSPGLGDTAMYLCATSRDEGQPQHFGDGTRLSIL.

The rearrangement uses TRBV24-1 and TRBJ2-3; TRBD1 matches 7 bases. Germline V gene data show CDR1 as KGHDR and CDR2 as SFDVKD. CDR3 length: 19 amino acids. The V segment lost 0 bases and the J segment 2 bases; nucleotides outside the gene matches: 13. DNA for the CDR3: TGTGCCACCAGTGATTTGCAGGTCAGGCAGGGGGTACACACAGATACGCAGTATTTT. Protein sequence: CATSDLQVRQGVHTDTQYF.

The chain links TRBV2 to TRBJ1-4, with TRBD1 identical over 9 bases. V lost 3 bases to trimming and J lost 1 base; unmatched junction nucleotides: 9. The CDR3 has 18 amino acids. The V gene's germline CDR1 is SNHLY and CDR2 FYNNEI. CDR3 sequence: CASSDRTGAIVTNEKLFF. Written as DNA, the CDR3 is TGTGCCAGCAGTGACCGGACAGGGGCCATTGTAACTAATGAAAAACTGTTTTTT.

The J gene is TRBJ2-6, the V gene TRBV11-1; the D gene is possibly TRBD1 (6 bases). From germline, CDR1 is SGHAT and CDR2 FQDESV (reference sequence). V dropped 6 bases and J dropped 0 bases, with 9 bases sitting between them. The CDR3 runs 15 residues. This CDR3 reads CASRKGVSGANVLTF. For the CDR3, the DNA is TGTGCCAGCAGGAAGGGGGTCTCTGGGGCCAACGTCCTGACTTTC.

The rearrangement joins TRBV9 to TRBJ2-1; D might be TRBD1 (5 bases). Germline CDR1 SGDLS, CDR2 YYNGEE. The CDR3 extends over 15 amino acids. The germline V and J ends were trimmed by 0 bases and 5 bases, with 12 bases remaining between them. The CDR3 nucleotides are TGTGCCAGCAGCGTAGATGGGGCGATTGACAATGAGCAGTTCTTC. Protein: CASSVDGAIDNEQFF.

The chain couples TRBV6-5 to TRBJ2-1; 8 bases align to TRBD2. After removal of 7 bases from V and 7 bases from J, the junction contained 12 bases not matched to a gene. The CDR3 has 15 amino acids. Per germline, CDR1 MNHEY and CDR2 SVGAGI. CDR3 sequence (DNA): TGTGCCAGCAAACGAGCGAGCGGGAGTGAGAATGAGCAGTTCTTC. Its protein is CASKRASGSENEQFF.

The rearrangement links TRBV4-3 to TRBJ2-2; 12 bases fit TRBD2. Germline assignment: CDR1 LGHNA and CDR2 YSLEER. With V trimmed by 0 bases and J by 7 bases, 15 bases remained unmatched. The CDR3 sequence is 20 residues long. The DNA of the CDR3 is TGCGCCAGCAGCCAAGATCACATTTCTAGCGGGAGGGCCTGGAACGGGGAGCTGTTTTTT. Translation gives CASSQDHISSGRAWNGELFF.

The chain has TRBV7-2 and TRBJ2-3; tentatively, D is TRBD2 (6 bases). Looked up from germline, CDR1 is SGHTA and CDR2 is FQGNSA. Trimming stripped 3 bases from V and 4 bases from J, with 17 bases between. This CDR3 is built from 16 residues. The chain's CDR3 is CASSLRPGAFSDTQYF. CDR3 DNA: TGTGCCAGCAGCTTGCGACCGGGAGCTTTTTCAGATACGCAGTATTTT.

This chain uses TRBV2 with TRBJ2-7; 11 nucleotides line up with TRBD2. Trimming cost V 2 bases and J 6 bases; bases outside gene matches: 3. This CDR3 is built from 14 residues. Germline CDR1 SNHLY, CDR2 FYNNEI. CDR3 sequence (DNA): TGTGCCAGCAGTGAACTAGCGGGGGGAGGCGAGCAGTACTTC. This sequence encodes CASSELAGGGEQYF.

V is TRBV7-3 and J is TRBJ2-7; TRBD2 matches at 9 bases. The CDR3 extends over 18 amino acids. Looked up from germline, CDR1 is SGHTA and CDR2 is FQGTGA. V was pared by 4 bases and J by 6 bases, with 19 bases of the junction left unmatched. The DNA of the CDR3 is TGTGCCAGCAGCTCCCATGGACAGTCTAGCGGGAATTTACGCGAGCAGTACTTC. Encoded protein: CASSSHGQSSGNLREQYF.

J is TRBJ2-7 and V is TRBV2, with D tentatively TRBD2 (5 bases). This CDR3 comprises 12 residues. V lost 11 bases and J 2 bases, leaving 13 bases between the germline ends. Germline CDR1 is SNHLY and CDR2 is FYNNEI. The CDR3, as DNA: TGTGCCGGAGGACGTGGCACCTACGAGCAGTACTTC. Residues: CAGGRGTYEQYF.

The V and J genes are TRBV19 and TRBJ1-2; TRBD1 matches at 7 bases. CDR1 LNHDA and CDR2 SQIVND come from the germline V gene (reference sequence). The CDR3 spans 15 residues. J lost 2 bases, V lost 6 bases, and 9 bases had no gene match. CDR3 nucleotides: TGTGCCAGTAGGGTATCCGGGACAGCCAACTATGGCTACACCTTC. It specifies CASRVSGTANYGYTF.

V is TRBV29-1 and J is TRBJ1-2; D uncertain. CDR1 is SQVTM and CDR2 is ANQGSEA in the germline V gene. The CDR3 covers 13 residues. V lost 1 base and J lost 4, with 10 bases in between. The CDR3: CSVEASVIYGYTF. CDR3 DNA sequence: TGCAGCGTTGAAGCCAGTGTCATCTATGGCTACACCTTC.

This clone was picked up a small number of times. The chain uses TRBV11-2 and TRBJ1-6; 9 bases align to TRBD1. V shed 3 bases, J shed 3 bases, and the junction held 6 bases outside the gene matches. The CDR3 is 17 amino acids. Germline V lookup: CDR1 SGHAT, CDR2 FQNNGV. This chain's CDR3 is CASSFNRGLGYNSPLHF. DNA for the CDR3: TGTGCCAGCAGCTTCAACAGGGGGCTTGGCTATAATTCACCCCTCCACTTT.

The rearrangement links TRBV7-6 to TRBJ2-7; 8 bases match TRBD1. After removal of 4 bases from V and 4 bases from J, the junction contained 9 bases not matched to a gene. Per the germline V gene, CDR1 is SGHVS and CDR2 is FNYEAQ. The CDR3 extends over 15 amino acids. The CDR3 sequence: CASSSPGGDMYEQYF. For the CDR3, the DNA is TGTGCCAGCAGCTCACCAGGGGGCGATATGTACGAGCAGTACTTC.